This T cell receptor beta chain was retrieved from a study of molecular identifiers for immune sequencing clone quantification. The wider study: In replicates, RNA taken from around 18,000 or 91,000 naive CD8 cells was divided five ways, and four portions underwent sequencing.

Based on a CD8+CD4-CCR7+CD45RA+ profile, naive CD8 T cells were sorted. There are many counts of this clonotype. Its antigen is not identified. Whole-study findings and limits: Clones above 20 RNA copies contained over 99% of effector molecules and under 1% of naive molecules.

This CDR3 region has 14 residues. Between the trimmed V and J ends, which lost 10 bases and 4 bases, there was a span of 20 bases. Per germline, CDR1 MDHEN and CDR2 SYDVKM. Bulk TCR libraries were made with methods that had been previously described and with listed TCR primers. TCRdb processed the PCR reads anew with MiXCR; each CDR3 protein has one entry. The profile shows a few hundred thousand distinct CDR3 sequences, about 22% of them singletons. Sequencing was carried out using naive CD8+ T cells from blood, with Jurkat cell RNA spiked in. Stated subset: FACS-sorted CD8+CD4-CCR7+CD45RA+ naive T cells. The rearrangement joins TRBV28 to TRBJ2-7, with TRBD1 as a possible D gene (6 bases). This clonotype originated in a human donor in good health. Some libraries in this study had Jurkat cell RNA spiked in. CDR3 sequence reads: CAIGDRGRGYEQYF. Written as DNA, the CDR3 is TGTGCCATCGGGGATAGGGGCAGGGGATACGAGCAGTACTTC.